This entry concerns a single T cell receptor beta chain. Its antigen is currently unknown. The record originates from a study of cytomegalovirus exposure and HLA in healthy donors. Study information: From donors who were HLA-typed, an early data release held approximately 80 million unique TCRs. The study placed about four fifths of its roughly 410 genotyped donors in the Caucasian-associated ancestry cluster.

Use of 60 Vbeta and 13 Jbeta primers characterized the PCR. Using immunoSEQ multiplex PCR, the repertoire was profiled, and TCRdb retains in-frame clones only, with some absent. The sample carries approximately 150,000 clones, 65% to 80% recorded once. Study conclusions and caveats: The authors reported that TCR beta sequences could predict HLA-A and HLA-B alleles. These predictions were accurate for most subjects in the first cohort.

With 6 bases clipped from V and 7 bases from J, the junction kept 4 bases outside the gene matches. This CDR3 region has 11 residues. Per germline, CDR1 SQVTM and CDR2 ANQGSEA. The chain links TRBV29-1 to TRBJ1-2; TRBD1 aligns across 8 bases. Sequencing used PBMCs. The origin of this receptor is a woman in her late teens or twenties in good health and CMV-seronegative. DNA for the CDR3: TGCAGCGTGGCAGGGGGCGCTGGCTACACCTTC. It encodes CSVAGGAGYTF.